The 28 T cell receptor beta chains listed next were all sequenced from one sample in a study of molecular identifiers for immune sequencing clone quantification. TCRdb fed the PCR reads into MiXCR, producing one record per CDR3 protein. This sample carries some 320,000 distinct CDR3 sequences, about 22% of them seen once, and the ten largest clones take roughly 0.86%. Sequencing used naive CD8+ T cells from blood, with Jurkat cell RNA spiked in. This sample's subset: FACS-sorted CD8+CD4-CCR7+CD45RA+ naive T cells. These receptors all stem from a human donor in good health. Some libraries in this study had Jurkat cell RNA spiked in.

Remarks on this clonotype: Just one base apart from a much larger clone, this may be a read error. The chain is built from TRBV5-6 and TRBJ2-4; D perhaps matches TRBD1 (5 bases). The germline gives CDR1 SGHDT, CDR2 YYEEEE. The CDR3 length is 12 residues. V lost 1 base to trimming and J lost 14 bases, with 13 bases between them. CDR3 in DNA: TGTGCCAGCAGCTTGAGCGCAATAGGGGAGTACTTC. It specifies CASSLSAIGEYF.

This clonotype has only one observation. A much more abundant neighbour one base away suggests this may be a read error. The chain joins TRBV11-2 to TRBJ2-1; TRBD2 matches 8 bases. J lost 4 bases, V lost 8 bases, and 16 bases had no gene match. The V gene's germline CDR1 is SGHAT and CDR2 FQNNGV. The CDR3 has 17 amino acids. CDR3 region: CASGLARDSGVYNEQFF. CDR3 nucleotides: TGTGCCAGCGGCCTCGCTCGTGATAGCGGGGTTTACAATGAGCAGTTCTTC.

The chain recombines TRBV2 with TRBJ1-2; D is possibly TRBD1 (5 bases). The V and J ends lost 8 bases and 4 bases respectively, with 14 bases between them. The CDR3 loop spans 13 amino acids. Germline V CDR1 and CDR2: SNHLY, FYNNEI. The CDR3 spells CASLPGGSYGYTF. In DNA, the CDR3 is TGTGCCAGCCTCCCCGGGGGGAGCTATGGCTACACCTTC.

The V and J genes are TRBV20-1 and TRBJ2-1; D unclear. Per germline, CDR1 DFQATT and CDR2 SNEGSKA (reference sequence). V lost 2 bases and J lost 0, with 8 bases in between. This CDR3 has 14 residues. This CDR3 is CSARSVSSYNEQFF. DNA of the CDR3: TGCAGTGCTAGATCGGTGAGCTCCTACAATGAGCAGTTCTTC.

This clonotype was recorded at least ten times. The rearrangement joins TRBV6-2 or TRBV6-3 to TRBJ1-2; D gene unclear. V lost 6 bases to trimming and J lost 3 bases, with 11 bases between them. Germline CDR1 MNHEY, CDR2 SVGEGT. The CDR3 sequence is 13 residues long. The CDR3 sequence: CASSADTYYGYTF. DNA of the CDR3: TGTGCCAGCAGCGCCGACACTTACTATGGCTACACCTTC.

This clonotype was seen a few times. The chain uses TRBV30 and TRBJ2-3; 9 bases line up with TRBD2. CDR1 is GTSNPN and CDR2 is SVGIG in the germline V gene (reference sequence). The V segment lost 2 bases and the J segment 4 bases; nucleotides outside the gene matches: 4. The CDR3 is 14 amino acids. In DNA form, the CDR3 reads TGTGCCTGGAGTATCTTAGCGGGGGCAGATACGCAGTATTTT. Amino acid sequence: CAWSILAGADTQYF.

This clonotype has ten or more counts. This rearrangement joins TRBV12-3 or TRBV12-4 to TRBJ2-1; 15 bases align to TRBD2. CDR3 size: 15 residues. Unmatched junction bases numbered 9, after V lost 11 bases and J lost 7 bases. CDR3 nucleotides: TGTGCCTCCGGACTAGCGGGAGGGCCTTGGAATGAGCAGTTCTTC. Protein sequence: CASGLAGGPWNEQFF.

This clonotype was detected ten times or more. This chain joins TRBV3-1 and TRBJ2-5; D remains unclear. The V gene lost 0 bases and the J gene lost 2 bases, with 10 bases spanning the gap. This CDR3 spans 15 amino acids. The germline gives CDR1 LGHDT, CDR2 YNNKEL (reference sequence). The CDR3 region has the DNA TGTGCCAGCAGCCAAGATGCCGGGTGGCAAGAGACCCAGTACTTC. Translation gives CASSQDAGWQETQYF.

This clonotype was detected once. A much larger clone sits a single nucleotide away, making a read error possible. The genes are TRBV9 and TRBJ2-2, with TRBD2 identical over 9 bases. CDR1 is SGDLS, CDR2 YYNGEE, per germline. The CDR3 is 15 residues long. The CDR3 coding sequence is TGTGCCAGCAGCGTTAGCGGGAGTGGTACCGGGGAGCTGTCTTTT. This sequence encodes CASSVSGSGTGELSF.

On this clonotype: A read error is possible here, since a much larger clone lies one base away. The chain combines TRBV13 with TRBJ1-1; D is uncertain. The CDR3 sequence is 15 residues long. The germline CDR1 and CDR2 sequences are PRHDT and FYEKMQ (reference sequence). V was pared by 0 bases and J by 5 bases, with 13 bases between. CDR3 residues: CASSLGLLGGTEAFF. The CDR3 DNA follows: TGTGCCAGCAGCTTAGGCCTACTGGGCGGAACTGAAGCTTTCTTT.

This clonotype showed up many times. The chain links TRBV12-3 or TRBV12-4 to TRBJ1-2; D gene uncertain. The CDR3 has 14 amino acids. The V gene lost 3 bases and the J gene lost 4 bases, with 12 bases spanning the gap. CDR3: CASSFQTSRYGYTF. CDR3 nucleotide sequence: TGTGCCAGCAGTTTTCAAACATCGCGCTATGGCTACACCTTC.

This clonotype was detected many times. The V call is TRBV28, the J call TRBJ1-5, with a possible D match to TRBD1 (5 bases). V lost 2 bases and J 8 bases, leaving 19 bases between the germline ends. This CDR3 is built from 16 residues. Germline CDR1 MDHEN, CDR2 SYDVKM. CDR3 sequence: CASSLNTGRSEEPQHF. In DNA, the CDR3 is TGTGCCAGCAGTTTAAACACAGGACGGTCCGAGGAGCCCCAGCATTTT.

The sample holds many counts of this clonotype. The rearrangement uses TRBV20-1 and TRBJ2-3; 11 bases agree with TRBD2. V trimming: 6 bases; J trimming: 4 bases; junction bases outside the gene matches: 6. Per germline, CDR1 DFQATT and CDR2 SNEGSKA (reference sequence). This CDR3 has 14 amino acids. DNA for the CDR3: TGCAGTGCGCCCAGACTAGCGGGACCAGATACGCAGTATTTT. It yields the protein CSAPRLAGPDTQYF.

About this clonotype itself: This could be a read error, since a much larger clone is one nucleotide away. The CDR3 reads CASGLAPGQVSYGYTF. The CDR3 nucleotides are TGTGCCAGCGGCTTAGCGCCCGGACAGGTCTCCTATGGCTACACCTTC. The chain combines TRBV7-6 with TRBJ1-2; 7 bases line up with TRBD1. Germline loops: CDR1 SGHVS, CDR2 FNYEAQ. This CDR3 contains 16 residues. Full variable domain (outside the CDR3, taken from reference TRBV7-6 and TRBJ1-2): GAGVSQSPRYKVTKRGQDVALRCDPISGHVSLYWYRQALGQGPEFLTYFNYEAQQDKSGLPNDRFSAERPEGSISTLTIQRTEQRDSAMYRCASGLAPGQVSYGYTFGSGTRLTVV.

This clonotype was seen many times. The V call is TRBV9, the J call TRBJ2-3, with D perhaps being TRBD1 or TRBD2 (5 bases each). V dropped 3 bases and J dropped 2 bases, with 13 bases sitting between them. The V gene's germline CDR1 is SGDLS and CDR2 YYNGEE. This CDR3 contains 15 residues. The CDR3 region has the DNA TGTGCCAGCAGCGAACCGGGACCCTCCACAGATACGCAGTATTTT. It codes for CASSEPGPSTDTQYF.

This chain connects TRBV19 to TRBJ2-3; 10 positions agree with TRBD2. CDR3 length: 16 residues. Trimming took 6 bases from V and 0 from J; bases not matched to a gene: 6. Germline CDR1 reads LNHDA; CDR2 reads SQIVND (reference sequence). The DNA of the CDR3 is TGTGCCAGTAGCCCCACGACTAGCGGGAGCACAGATACGCAGTATTTT. Translated: CASSPTTSGSTDTQYF.

Turning to this clonotype: A much larger clonotype is one base distant, so this may be a read error. The rearrangement joins TRBV30 to TRBJ2-7; no definite D call. Trimming took 5 bases from V and 0 from J, leaving 8 bases between them. Germline V gene data show CDR1 as GTSNPN and CDR2 as SVGIG (reference sequence). The CDR3 runs to 12 residues. The CDR3 loop is CAWCIFSYEQYF. The CDR3 coding sequence is TGTGCCTGGTGTATTTTCTCCTACGAGCAGTACTTC. Full variable domain (remainder filled in from reference TRBV30 and TRBJ2-7): SQTIHQWPATLVQPVGSPLSLECTVEGTSNPNLYWYRQAAGRGLQLLFYSVGIGQISSEVPQNLSASRPQDRQFILSSKKLLLSDSGFYLCAWCIFSYEQYFGPGTRLTVT.

In its sample, this clonotype was seen a few times. J is TRBJ1-1 and V is TRBV4-3; D is ambiguous. V was shortened by 0 bases and J by 1 base, with 18 bases between the two germline ends. This CDR3 is built from 18 residues. Germline V lookup: CDR1 LGHNA, CDR2 YSLEER. The CDR3 DNA is TGCGCCAGCAGCCAAGATTATGGGGTTTTCTTTAGGAACACTGAAGCTTTCTTT. This translates into CASSQDYGVFFRNTEAFF.

Here the CDR3 DNA reads TGCAGCGTTTCCGGGTCTCAAAACATTCAGTACTTC. Its translation is CSVSGSQNIQYF. V usage is TRBV29-1 and J usage is TRBJ2-4, with D uncertain. CDR3 size: 12 residues. CDR1 is SQVTM, CDR2 ANQGSEA, per germline. V was cut by 5 bases and J by 5 bases, with 10 bases left in between.

This clonotype was recorded many times. This sequence joins TRBV28 and TRBJ2-5; 10 nucleotides match TRBD1. The germline gives CDR1 MDHEN, CDR2 SYDVKM. With V trimmed by 5 bases and J by 5 bases, 14 bases remained unmatched. This CDR3 comprises 17 residues. CDR3 residues: CASSPLEMTGGSETQYF. The CDR3 bases are TGTGCCAGCAGTCCGCTTGAGATGACAGGGGGCTCGGAGACCCAGTACTTC.

Concerning this clonotype: A read error may be the cause here, since a much bigger clone is one base away. The chain couples TRBV6-5 to TRBJ2-7, with D possibly being TRBD1 or TRBD2 (6 bases each). The V gene lost 2 bases and the J gene lost 0 bases, with 17 bases spanning the gap. Per germline, CDR1 MNHEY and CDR2 SVGAGI. The CDR3 is made up of 17 amino acids. The CDR3 region has the DNA TGTGCCAGCAGTTACCCCGTGGTCGGGGGCAGCTCCTACGAGCAGTACTTC. It specifies CASSYPVVGGSSYEQYF.

J is TRBJ1-2 and V is TRBV3-1, with 9 positions matching TRBD1. CDR1 LGHDT and CDR2 YNNKEL come from the germline V gene (reference sequence). V lost 5 bases, J lost 4 bases, and 8 bases stayed unmatched. CDR3 length: 15 amino acids. CDR3 loop: CASSITGTGPYGYTF. Here the CDR3 DNA reads TGTGCCAGCAGCATAACCGGGACAGGGCCCTATGGCTACACCTTC.

The chain uses TRBV7-6 and TRBJ2-3; 7 positions agree with TRBD1. J lost 0 bases, V lost 5 bases, and 11 bases had no gene match. The CDR3 totals 17 residues. Germline loops: CDR1 SGHVS, CDR2 FNYEAQ. The CDR3 loop is CASSPENRGTSTDTQYF. CDR3 in DNA: TGTGCCAGCAGCCCGGAAAACAGGGGTACTAGCACAGATACGCAGTATTTT.

Concerning this clonotype itself: Since a much larger clone is just one base distant, this may be a read error. The rearrangement joins TRBV2 to TRBJ1-6; no definite D call. There are 15 residues in the CDR3. From germline, CDR1 is SNHLY and CDR2 FYNNEI. The CDR3 sequence: CASRLESSYNSPFHF. In DNA form, the CDR3 reads TGTGCCAGCAGATTAGAGAGCTCCTATAATTCACCCTTCCACTTT.

This clonotype was seen repeatedly, ten times or more. The V and J genes are TRBV19 and TRBJ1-2; a possible D gene is TRBD1 (6 bases). The germline V gene encodes CDR1 LNHDA and CDR2 SQIVND (reference sequence). This CDR3 is 14 amino acids long. Trimming removed 3 bases from V and 2 bases from J, with 10 bases in between. CDR3 in amino acids: CASSMTGRNYGYTF. The CDR3 DNA is TGTGCCAGTAGTATGACAGGACGCAACTATGGCTACACCTTC.

This clonotype was observed at least ten times. The V and J genes are TRBV20-1 and TRBJ1-5, with 7 bases matching TRBD1. Germline V gene sequence: CDR1 DFQATT, CDR2 SNEGSKA (reference sequence). The CDR3 spans 15 residues. J was trimmed by 8 bases and V by 3 bases; bases with no gene match: 13. In DNA form, the CDR3 reads TGCAGTGCTAGCCTAGGGACAGACCTAGGGGAGCCCCAGCATTTT. Translating it yields CSASLGTDLGEPQHF.

This clonotype was observed a few times. V usage is TRBV4-1 and J usage is TRBJ1-1; D is undetermined. The V end was cut by 6 bases, the J end by 3 bases, with 14 bases between. The CDR3 loop spans 14 amino acids. CDR1 is MGHRA, CDR2 YSYEKL, per germline. CDR3 bases: TGCGCCAGCAGGGGTGCGAGGGATGACACTGAAGCTTTCTTT. Its protein is CASRGARDDTEAFF.

Concerning this clonotype itself: The conserved phenylalanine or tryptophan normally closing the CDR3 is absent here, so this likely arose from a read error. This chain connects TRBV29-1 to TRBJ1-1; D not certain. Germline V gene data show CDR1 as SQVTM and CDR2 as ANQGSEA. The germline V and J ends were trimmed by 4 bases and 6 bases, with 18 bases remaining between them. This CDR3 has 14 residues. The CDR3 is CSVVGREGSAEAFS. In nucleotides, the CDR3 is TGCAGCGTTGTAGGAAGGGAGGGTAGCGCTGAAGCTTTCTCT.